This is a list of T cell receptor beta chains from one sample in a study of shared clonotypes between healthy human individuals. The repertoire was sequenced with immunoSEQ multiplex PCR; TCRdb's copy has only in-frame clones and lacks some. The sample holds hundreds of thousands of clones, roughly 97% seen once. Material for sequencing was naive CD4+ T cells sorted from blood. The source of these receptors is a woman aged 30 to 39 in good health. The CDR3 runs from the conserved cysteine through the conserved F or W. The D gene is left open where the match is weak. Expanded clones get a size class; other rows say once, few or many, or leave the size out.

length: 15
J: TRBJ2-1
D: NA
size: NA
V: TRBV11-2
CDR3: CASSLGLGSYNEQFF
DNA: TGTGCCAGCAGCTTAGGCCTAGGCTCCTACAATGAGCAGTTCTTC

length: 13
J: TRBJ1-1
D: NA
size: NA
V: TRBV6-5
CDR3: CASIPMGSTEAFF
DNA: TGTGCCAGCATCCCGATGGGGAGCACTGAAGCTTTCTTT

length: 16
J: TRBJ2-1
D: NA
size: NA
V: TRBV18
CDR3: CASSPPRAGSYNEQFF
DNA: TGTGCCAGCTCACCTCCCCGAGCGGGTTCCTACAATGAGCAGTTCTTC

length: 15
J: TRBJ1-5
D: NA
size: NA
V: TRBV19
CDR3: CASTRGRPGDQPQHF
DNA: TGTGCCAGTACCCGAGGAAGACCAGGGGATCAGCCCCAGCATTTT

length: 11
J: TRBJ2-5
D: NA
size: NA
V: TRBV5-5
CDR3: CASSSQETQYF
DNA: TGTGCCAGCAGCTCCCAAGAGACCCAGTACTTC

length: 14
J: TRBJ1-2
D: NA
size: NA
V: TRBV7-9
CDR3: CASSPGTDGYGYTF
DNA: TGTGCCAGCAGCCCCGGGACGGATGGCTATGGCTACACCTTC

length: 10
J: TRBJ1-1
D: NA
size: NA
V: TRBV20-1
CDR3: CSAADIEAFF
DNA: TGCAGTGCTGCAGATATTGAAGCTTTCTTT

length: 12
J: TRBJ2-3
D: NA
size: once
V: TRBV7-3
CDR3: CASSSSTDTQYF
DNA: TGTGCCAGCAGCTCCAGCACAGATACGCAGTATTTT

length: 14
J: TRBJ2-7
D: NA
size: NA
V: TRBV5-3
CDR3: CADSTVAAGYEQYF
DNA: TGTGCCGACTCGACCGTCGCTGCTGGTTACGAGCAGTACTTC

length: 13
J: TRBJ1-2
D: TRBD1
size: NA
V: TRBV5-1
CDR3: CASSLDRGNGYTF
DNA: TGCGCCAGCAGCTTAGACAGGGGTAATGGCTACACCTTC

length: 13
J: TRBJ2-7
D: TRBD2
size: NA
V: TRBV6-1
CDR3: CASTLAGGNEQYF
DNA: TGTGCCAGCACCCTAGCGGGGGGAAACGAGCAGTACTTC

length: 15
J: TRBJ2-7
D: TRBD1
size: NA
V: TRBV9
CDR3: CASSLGQGNIHEQYF
DNA: TGTGCCAGCAGTTTAGGACAGGGGAATATCCACGAGCAGTACTTC

length: 14
J: TRBJ2-7
D: NA
size: NA
V: TRBV5-1
CDR3: CASKWDPQFYEQYF
DNA: TGCGCCAGCAAATGGGACCCCCAGTTTTACGAGCAGTACTTC

length: 13
J: TRBJ2-1
D: NA
size: NA
V: TRBV6-5
CDR3: CASSYEGVYEQFF
DNA: TGTGCCAGCAGTTATGAAGGGGTCTATGAGCAGTTCTTC

length: 14
J: TRBJ2-7
D: NA
size: NA
V: TRBV7-9
CDR3: CASSLAGGKYEQYF
DNA: TGTGCCAGCAGCTTAGCGGGGGGCAAGTACGAGCAGTACTTC

length: 14
J: TRBJ1-1
D: NA
size: NA
V: TRBV5-8
CDR3: CASSLEDRNTEAFF
DNA: TGTGCCAGCAGCTTGGAGGACAGGAACACTGAAGCTTTCTTT

length: 14
J: TRBJ2-7
D: NA
size: NA
V: TRBV6-5
CDR3: CASSYSRGSYEQYF
DNA: TGTGCCAGCAGTTACTCGAGAGGGTCCTACGAGCAGTACTTC

length: 15
J: TRBJ1-3
D: NA
size: NA
V: TRBV6-5
CDR3: CASSHTPGSGNTIYF
DNA: TGTGCCAGCAGTCACACCCCGGGCTCTGGAAACACCATATATTTT

length: 15
J: TRBJ1-1
D: TRBD1
size: NA
V: TRBV10-3
CDR3: CAISESTGAVTEAFF
DNA: TGTGCCATCAGTGAGTCCACAGGGGCGGTCACTGAAGCTTTCTTT

length: 16
J: TRBJ1-2
D: TRBD1
size: NA
V: TRBV11-1
CDR3: CASSLQGQASNYGYTF
DNA: TGTGCCAGCAGCCTACAAGGACAGGCCTCTAACTATGGCTACACCTTC

length: 15
J: TRBJ2-6
D: NA
size: NA
V: TRBV5-4
CDR3: CASSWGVSGANVLTF
DNA: TGTGCCAGCAGCTGGGGTGTCTCTGGGGCCAACGTCCTGACTTTC

length: 13
J: TRBJ1-2
D: NA
size: NA
V: TRBV27
CDR3: CASSFNSNGGYTF
DNA: TGTGCCAGCAGTTTTAACAGTAACGGTGGCTACACCTTC

length: 15
J: TRBJ2-2
D: NA
size: NA
V: TRBV7-9
CDR3: CASRSPRATSGELFF
DNA: TGTGCCAGCAGAAGCCCCCGGGCTACGTCCGGGGAGCTGTTTTTT

length: 15
J: TRBJ1-3
D: NA
size: once
V: TRBV11-2
CDR3: CASSFQGPGAGTIYF
DNA: TGTGCCAGCAGCTTCCAAGGACCGGGAGCCGGGACCATATATTTT

length: 12
J: TRBJ2-1
D: NA
size: NA
V: TRBV19
CDR3: CASSVRGNEQFF
DNA: TGTGCCAGTAGTGTCAGGGGAAATGAGCAGTTCTTC

length: 16
J: TRBJ2-1
D: TRBD1
size: NA
V: TRBV28
CDR3: CASSRWATGSYNEQFF
DNA: TGTGCCAGCAGTCGATGGGCGACAGGGTCCTACAATGAGCAGTTCTTC

length: 13
J: TRBJ2-2
D: TRBD1
size: NA
V: TRBV28
CDR3: CASGTENTGELFF
DNA: TGTGCCAGCGGGACAGAGAACACCGGGGAGCTGTTTTTT

length: 14
J: TRBJ2-3
D: NA
size: NA
V: TRBV11-2
CDR3: CASSLVVGPGTQYF
DNA: TGTGCCAGCAGCTTAGTAGTGGGTCCAGGGACGCAGTATTTT

length: 14
J: TRBJ1-2
D: TRBD1
size: NA
V: TRBV5-1
CDR3: CASSIPDRGGGYTF
DNA: TGCGCCAGCAGCATACCCGACAGGGGAGGAGGCTACACCTTC

length: 12
J: TRBJ1-5
D: NA
size: NA
V: TRBV7-9
CDR3: CASSLEDQPQHF
DNA: TGTGCCAGCAGCTTAGAGGATCAGCCCCAGCATTTT

length: 16
J: TRBJ2-1
D: TRBD2
size: NA
V: TRBV6-6
CDR3: CASSYSQASGSQEQFF
DNA: TGTGCCAGCAGTTACTCGCAGGCTAGCGGGAGCCAAGAGCAGTTCTTC

length: 17
J: TRBJ1-1
D: TRBD1
size: NA
V: TRBV28
CDR3: CASSMTGTFYLNTEAFF
DNA: TGTGCCAGCAGCATGACAGGGACATTCTACCTGAACACTGAAGCTTTCTTT

length: 12
J: TRBJ2-7
D: NA
size: NA
V: TRBV5-8
CDR3: CASTSSRYEQYF
DNA: TGTGCCAGCACTTCTAGTAGATACGAGCAGTACTTC

length: 16
J: TRBJ2-1
D: TRBD2
size: NA
V: TRBV28
CDR3: CASSQAGGGFLNEQFF
DNA: TGTGCCAGCAGTCAAGCGGGAGGGGGATTTTTAAATGAGCAGTTCTTC

length: 15
J: TRBJ2-2
D: TRBD1
size: NA
V: TRBV28
CDR3: CASRHGDRNTGELFF
DNA: TGTGCCAGCAGGCACGGGGACAGGAACACCGGGGAGCTGTTTTTT

length: 12
J: TRBJ2-7
D: NA
size: NA
V: TRBV7-8
CDR3: CASSPPGTEQYF
DNA: TGTGCCAGCAGCCCCCCGGGCACCGAGCAGTACTTC

length: 14
J: TRBJ2-5
D: TRBD1
size: NA
V: TRBV10-3
CDR3: CAISSGQPQETQYF
DNA: TGTGCCATCAGCTCGGGACAGCCTCAAGAGACCCAGTACTTC

length: 15
J: TRBJ2-4
D: NA
size: NA
V: TRBV4-1
CDR3: CASSQVGQGGDIQYF
DNA: TGCGCCAGCAGCCAAGTTGGACAGGGAGGGGACATTCAGTACTTC

length: 12
J: TRBJ2-5
D: NA
size: NA
V: TRBV30
CDR3: CAWSEFGETQYF
DNA: TGTGCCTGGAGTGAGTTTGGAGAGACCCAGTACTTC

length: 14
J: TRBJ1-5
D: NA
size: NA
V: TRBV5-1
CDR3: CASSLTGTNQPQHF
DNA: TGCGCCAGCAGCTTGACAGGGACTAATCAGCCCCAGCATTTT

length: 15
J: TRBJ2-1
D: NA
size: once
V: TRBV25-1
CDR3: CASSDGHFAYNEQFF
DNA: TGTGCCAGCAGTGACGGACATTTCGCCTACAATGAGCAGTTCTTC